Following are 29 T cell receptor beta chains from one sample sequenced in a study of early T cells in non-severe SARS-CoV-2 infection. MiXCR was run by TCRdb on the 5' RACE reads, yielding one entry per CDR3 protein. The sample has fewer than 75,000 distinct CDR3 sequences; 20% to 25% are singletons. The source material was whole blood, sampled at baseline. Receptors originate from an adult who was a healthcare worker with PCR-confirmed SARS-CoV-2 infection or an uninfected control (not recorded which).

The genes are TRBV2 and TRBJ1-2, with 9 nucleotides matching TRBD1. The V gene end was trimmed by 6 bases and the J gene end by 8 bases; junction bases not matched to a gene: 10. Germline CDR1 is SNHLY and CDR2 is FYNNEI. The CDR3 sequence is 14 residues long. In DNA form, the CDR3 reads TGTGCCAGCAGCGGAGAACAGGGGGCGCAAGGCTACACCTTC. Translation gives CASSGEQGAQGYTF.

This clonotype was seen a handful of times. V and J are TRBV5-1 and TRBJ2-1; no clear D. Trimming removed 2 bases at V and 2 bases at J, with 2 bases between. Germline lookup yields CDR1 SGHRS and CDR2 YFSETQ. There are 12 residues in the CDR3. The CDR3: CASSLAYNEQFF. The CDR3 nucleotides are TGCGCCAGCAGCTTAGCCTACAATGAGCAGTTCTTC.

In this sample, this clonotype turned up a few times. This rearrangement joins TRBV21-1 to TRBJ2-7; the table's TRBD1 call for D was not verified on the DNA. TRBV21-1 is a pseudogene locus. The CDR3 sequence is 19 residues long. The CDR3, as DNA: TGTGCCAGCAGCAAATCCCCCCCCCGGACAGGGAAAAACCCCTACGAGCAGTACTTC. As protein: CASSKSPPRTGKNPYEQYF.

CDR3 in DNA: TGTGCCAGCAGCCCGGTGGGGGGCTATGGCTACACCTTC. It translates to CASSPVGGYGYTF. This rearrangement joins TRBV27 to TRBJ1-2; tentatively, D is TRBD1 (5 bases). The V gene's germline CDR1 is MNHEY and CDR2 SMNVEV (reference sequence). V lost 6 bases to trimming and J lost 4 bases, with 12 bases between them. The length of the CDR3 is 13 residues.

The genes are TRBV12-3 or TRBV12-4 and TRBJ2-3; 13 nucleotides align to TRBD2. V lost 6 bases and J lost 1; bases outside the gene matches: 4. This CDR3 region has 16 residues. The CDR3 DNA is TGTGCCAGCAGCCCAGGACTAGCGGGGGGCACAGATACGCAGTATTTT. Encoded protein: CASSPGLAGGTDTQYF.

The chain uses TRBV12-3 or TRBV12-4 and TRBJ2-2; TRBD2 might be the D (6 bases). V lost 6 bases to trimming and J lost 10 bases, with 12 bases between them. CDR3 length equals 12 residues. CDR3 residues: CASSRGTLELFF. The CDR3 DNA sequence: TGTGCCAGCAGCCGCGGGACCTTGGAGCTGTTTTTT.

V is TRBV27 and J is TRBJ2-4, with 10 bases identical to TRBD1. CDR1 MNHEY and CDR2 SMNVEV come from the germline V gene (reference sequence). The CDR3 consists of 16 residues. V dropped 8 bases and J dropped 3; count of bases not matched to a gene: 10. The CDR3 sequence: CASHPGTGVGKNIQYF. DNA for the CDR3: TGTGCCAGCCACCCCGGGACAGGGGTTGGCAAAAACATTCAGTACTTC.

This rearrangement joins TRBV21-1 to TRBJ2-5; the table calls TRBD2, which could not be checked here. TRBV21-1 represents a pseudogene. There are 16 residues in the CDR3. The CDR3: CASSKNFEAGKETQYF. The CDR3 DNA reads TGTGCCAGCAGCAAAAACTTCGAAGCGGGGAAAGAGACCCAGTACTTC.

V usage is TRBV12-3 or TRBV12-4 and J usage is TRBJ1-6; D remains ambiguous. The CDR3 contains 12 residues. The V and J ends lost 4 bases and 8 bases respectively, with 6 bases between them. CDR3 nucleotide sequence: TGTGCCAGCAGTTCCTCAGATTCACCCCTCCACTTT. As protein: CASSSSDSPLHF.

This sequence joins TRBV4-1 and TRBJ2-2; maybe TRBD2 (6 bases). The length of the CDR3 is 16 residues. V lost 2 bases and J 3 bases, leaving 13 bases between the germline ends. The germline gives CDR1 MGHRA, CDR2 YSYEKL. The CDR3 DNA reads as TGCGCCAGCAGCCAAACGGAGGGCGGGGACACCGGGGAGCTGTTTTTT. Its protein is CASSQTEGGDTGELFF.

This clonotype was seen a handful of times. The chain couples TRBV19 to TRBJ2-3, with 8 bases lining up with TRBD2. This CDR3 spans 13 amino acids. The germline V gene encodes CDR1 LNHDA and CDR2 SQIVND (reference sequence). The trim removed 5 bases at V and 8 bases at J, leaving 6 bases unmatched. This CDR3 is CASSRGGQSTQYF. CDR3 nucleotide sequence: TGTGCCAGTAGTCGGGGGGGGCAGAGTACGCAGTATTTT.

The chain employs TRBV7-6 and TRBJ2-3; possible D gene TRBD1, 6 bases. V was pared by 3 bases and J by 2 bases, with 9 bases between. Germline assignment: CDR1 SGHVS and CDR2 FNYEAQ. There are 14 residues in the CDR3. The CDR3 DNA sequence: TGTGCCAGCAGCTTGAGGGGGATCACAGATACGCAGTATTTT. This sequence encodes CASSLRGITDTQYF.

This clonotype appeared many times. The rearrangement links TRBV24-1 to TRBJ2-1, with TRBD1 as a possible D gene (5 bases). Deletions cut 10 bases from V and 7 bases from J, with 13 bases between. Germline V gene data show CDR1 as KGHDR and CDR2 as SFDVKD. The CDR3 loop spans 12 amino acids. The CDR3, as DNA: TGTGCCACGGAAGGGGATGGGAATGAGCAGTTCTTC. Its translation: CATEGDGNEQFF.

The chain has TRBV11-2 and TRBJ2-2; 8 positions match TRBD2. Losses at the gene ends were 5 bases for V and 7 bases for J; bases not matched to a gene: 6. From germline, CDR1 is SGHAT and CDR2 FQNNGV. This CDR3 has 14 residues. In nucleotides, the CDR3 is TGTGCCAGCAGCCCGGCGGGGGGCGGCGGGGAGCTGTTTTTT. This translates into CASSPAGGGGELFF.

The rearrangement joins TRBV2 to TRBJ2-6; D is uncertain. The germline gives CDR1 SNHLY, CDR2 FYNNEI. There are 14 residues in the CDR3. Trimming removed 4 bases from V and 4 bases from J, with 8 bases in between. CDR3 region: CASSGYRGANVLTF. In nucleotides, the CDR3 is TGTGCCAGCAGTGGTTATCGCGGGGCCAACGTCCTGACTTTC.

This clonotype was observed a handful of times. The V and J genes are TRBV21-1 and TRBJ1-1; the table's D call of TRBD1 was not tested on the DNA. TRBV21-1 represents a pseudogene. This CDR3 is built from 16 residues. In DNA form, the CDR3 reads TGTGCCAGCAGCACGCCGGTGGGACCGGTGAACACTGAAGCTTTCTTT. As protein: CASSTPVGPVNTEAFF.

This clonotype was seen many times. The chain links TRBV5-4 to TRBJ2-7; D is unclear. The germline CDR1 and CDR2 sequences are SGHNT and YYREEE (reference sequence). V was trimmed by 4 bases and J by 5 bases, leaving 10 bases between them. The CDR3 spans 12 residues. In DNA, the CDR3 is TGTGCCAGCAGCGGAGATGGGAACGAGCAGTACTTC. The encoded protein is CASSGDGNEQYF.

The rearrangement uses TRBV12-3 or TRBV12-4 and TRBJ1-1; D possibly corresponds to TRBD1 (6 bases). V lost 6 bases and J 11 bases, leaving 16 bases between the germline ends. This CDR3 is 12 amino acids long. CDR3 loop: CASRPGAGEAFF. The CDR3 nucleotides read TGTGCCAGCAGGCCCGGGGCAGGGGAGGCTTTCTTT.

The sample holds one count of this clonotype. The chain uses TRBV19 and TRBJ2-1, with TRBD2 matching 12 bases. V lost 3 bases and J lost 9; bases outside the gene matches: 6. Germline CDR1 is LNHDA and CDR2 is SQIVND (reference sequence). The CDR3 loop spans 15 amino acids. The CDR3 reads CASSISSGGAGEQFF. In DNA form, the CDR3 reads TGTGCCAGTAGTATCTCTAGCGGGGGGGCCGGTGAGCAGTTCTTC. The variable domain in full, completed from reference TRBV19 and TRBJ2-1, reads DGGITQSPKYLFRKEGQNVTLSCEQNLNHDAMYWYRQDPGQGLRLIYYSQIVNDFQKGDIAEGYSVSREKKESFPLTVTSAQKNPTAFYLCASSISSGGAGEQFFGPGTRLTVL.

This clonotype has a handful of counts. This chain links TRBV29-1 with TRBJ2-7; D is possibly TRBD2 (5 bases). The CDR3 runs 11 residues. Per the germline V gene, CDR1 is SQVTM and CDR2 is ANQGSEA. Trimming removed 6 bases from V and 3 bases from J, with 9 bases in between. The CDR3 nucleotides are TGCAGCGTGCGAGGGATCTACGAGCAGTACTTC. This gives the protein CSVRGIYEQYF.

This clonotype was seen a handful of times. The chain combines TRBV12-3 or TRBV12-4 with TRBJ2-3; no clear D. V lost 3 bases to trimming and J lost 5 bases, with 12 bases between them. This CDR3 is built from 14 residues. CDR3 in DNA: TGTGCCAGCAGTTTCTCCCCTATAGGAGATACGCAGTATTTT. Encoded protein: CASSFSPIGDTQYF.

The chain is built from TRBV12-3 or TRBV12-4 and TRBJ2-1; 7 bases fit TRBD1. The junction had 7 bases not matched to a gene; V was cut back by 5 bases and J by 0 bases. This CDR3 region has 16 residues. CDR3 region: CASSLRTGLSYNEQFF. In DNA form, the CDR3 reads TGTGCCAGCAGTCTACGGACAGGACTCTCCTACAATGAGCAGTTCTTC.

The chain links TRBV24-1 to TRBJ1-6; D gene uncertain. V lost 2 bases to trimming and J lost 7 bases, with 14 bases between them. CDR3 length: 16 amino acids. Germline assignment: CDR1 KGHDR and CDR2 SFDVKD. The CDR3 spells CATSDWAPPANSPLHF. DNA for the CDR3: TGTGCCACCAGTGATTGGGCCCCCCCGGCAAATTCACCCCTCCACTTT.

The CDR3 DNA is TGCGCCAGCAGCCAGCCTGACAGGGCCACTGAAGCTTTCTTT. This encodes CASSQPDRATEAFF. The chain carries TRBV4-1 and TRBJ1-1; the match to TRBD1 covers 7 bases. The V segment lost 3 bases and the J segment 4 bases; nucleotides outside the gene matches: 5. The CDR3 spans 14 residues. CDR1 and CDR2 (germline): MGHRA, YSYEKL.

This chain joins TRBV27 and TRBJ2-3; tentative D call: TRBD1 (6 bases). Germline V gene lookup returns CDR1 MNHEY and CDR2 SMNVEV (reference sequence). The CDR3 has 17 amino acids. Trimming pared 6 bases from V and 0 bases from J, leaving 19 bases between. The CDR3 here is CASSHLITGISTDTQYF. The CDR3, as DNA: TGTGCCAGCAGCCACCTTATTACAGGGATTAGCACAGATACGCAGTATTTT.

This sequence joins TRBV25-1 and TRBJ2-3; no clear D gene. V was cut by 7 bases and J by 4 bases, with 15 bases left in between. The length of the CDR3 is 14 residues. The germline CDR1 and CDR2 sequences are MGHDK and SYGVNS. Here the CDR3 DNA reads TGTGCCAGCACCTCTTCTTCGGGTCCAGATACGCAGTATTTT. Translation gives CASTSSSGPDTQYF.

The chain employs TRBV29-1 and TRBJ2-4, with D tentatively TRBD1 (6 bases). The CDR3 length is 13 residues. V was pared by 5 bases and J by 5 bases, with 13 bases between. CDR1 and CDR2 (germline): SQVTM, ANQGSEA. The CDR3 region has the DNA TGCAGCGTTCCTTGGACAGAGCAAAACATTCAGTACTTC. Translating gives CSVPWTEQNIQYF.

This clonotype came up many times. The chain has TRBV20-1 and TRBJ1-3; the D is unclear. Trimming shortened V by 6 bases and J by 0 bases, and 15 bases separated the two germline ends. The CDR3 covers 15 residues. Germline-derived CDR1 and CDR2 are DFQATT and SNEGSKA (reference sequence). CDR3 sequence (DNA): TGCAGTGCCCTAACGCTCCAGAGCTCTGGAAACACCATATATTTT. This encodes CSALTLQSSGNTIYF.

This chain joins TRBV18 and TRBJ1-1; TRBD1 might be the D (6 bases). This CDR3 region has 15 residues. CDR1 is KGHSH and CDR2 is LQKENI in the germline V gene. V was shortened by 3 bases and J by 1 base, with 12 bases between the two germline ends. Here the CDR3 reads CASSPRQATNTEAFF. The CDR3 DNA reads TGTGCCAGCTCACCGAGACAGGCGACGAACACTGAAGCTTTCTTT.